Below are 2 T cell receptor beta chains sequenced from a single sample in a study of blood T cell repertoires in COVID-19. TCRdb's table, derived via immunoSEQ multiplex PCR, lists solely in-frame clones and lacks some. The repertoire has tens of thousands of clones, around 93% of them found once; the top ten carry roughly 9.5%. Sequencing was done on a sample of peripheral blood. The receptors shown here come from a human donor with active COVID-19. The donor label of this sample is uncertain.

This clone was seen only once. CDR3 in amino acids: CASSVANSYNEQFF. The DNA of the CDR3 is TGTGCCAGCAGCGTAGCTAACTCCTACAATGAGCAGTTCTTC. The chain combines TRBV9 with TRBJ2-1; no clear D gene. V shed 0 bases and J shed 0 bases, with 4 bases lying between them. The CDR3 runs to 14 residues. In germline, CDR1 is SGDLS, CDR2 YYNGEE.

J is TRBJ1-4 and V is TRBV6-2 or TRBV6-3; D is ambiguous. The CDR3 covers 16 residues. Trimming shortened V by 2 bases and J by 7 bases, and 17 bases separated the two germline ends. Germline V gene lookup returns CDR1 MNHEY and CDR2 SVGEGT. The chain's CDR3 is CASSYLSWSGGEKLFF. CDR3 in DNA: TGTGCCAGCAGTTACCTCTCCTGGTCGGGTGGTGAAAAACTGTTTTTT.